One and the same sample provided the 24 T cell receptor beta chains below, sequenced in a study of Graves' ophthalmopathy and Graves' hyperthyroidism. Amplified TCR beta CDR3 regions were obtained using RNA transcripts as template. Following a first-round RT-PCR that used HTBI primers, a second-round multiplex PCR was carried out. TCRdb fed the multiplex PCR reads into MiXCR, producing one record per CDR3 protein. The table includes 650,000 to 800,000 distinct CDR3 sequences, over 40% detected once. Material: peripheral blood. The receptor source for this set is an adult man with Graves' ophthalmopathy.

The chain couples TRBV7-9 to TRBJ1-4, with TRBD1 matching over 7 bases. V was clipped by 5 bases and J by 16 bases; unmatched bases: 7. Germline assignment: CDR1 SEHNR and CDR2 FQNEAQ (reference sequence). This CDR3 spans 11 amino acids. CDR3 residues: CASSEGTVTFF. CDR3 coding DNA: TGTGCCAGCAGCGAGGGGACAGTCACGTTTTTT.

This clonotype was recorded at least ten times. The rearrangement joins TRBV7-2 to TRBJ2-7, with D possibly matching TRBD2 (5 bases). CDR3 length equals 14 residues. The germline V gene encodes CDR1 SGHTA and CDR2 FQGNSA. Trimming removed 5 bases at V and 10 bases at J, with 21 bases between. CDR3 sequence: CASSPGGQTELQYF. The CDR3 coding sequence is TGTGCCAGCAGCCCCGGCGGGCAAACCGAACTACAGTACTTC.

The CDR3 here is CATDRGLDNEQFF. CDR3 sequence (DNA): TGTGCCACGGACAGGGGGCTTGACAATGAGCAGTTCTTC. This chain connects TRBV24-1 to TRBJ2-7; TRBD1 aligns across 11 bases. The J call could be wrong; TRBJ2-1 is a better fit for the DNA end. The CDR3 is 13 residues long. Germline V gene sequence: CDR1 KGHDR, CDR2 SFDVKD.

V usage is TRBV11-3 and J usage is TRBJ2-7, with D perhaps being TRBD1 or TRBD2 (6 bases each). CDR1 and CDR2 (germline): SGHNT, YENEEA. This CDR3 is 14 amino acids long. Between the trimmed V and J ends, which lost 3 bases and 5 bases, there was a span of 14 bases. CDR3 in DNA: TGTGCCAGCAGCTTGACTAGGGGGTCGGACGAGCAGTACTTC. Protein sequence: CASSLTRGSDEQYF.

With regard to this clonotype: Given a much more abundant clone one base away, this may be a read error. The chain employs TRBV20-1 and TRBJ1-2; D not certain. The CDR3 consists of 13 residues. Germline V gives CDR1 DFQATT, CDR2 SNEGSKA (reference sequence). The V end was cut by 1 base, the J end by 8 bases, with 14 bases between. The CDR3 here is CSARGPLVYGYTF. The CDR3 coding sequence is TGCAGTGCTAGAGGTCCCTTGGTTTACGGCTACACCTTC.

This clonotype was counted many times. This rearrangement joins TRBV2 to TRBJ1-5, with D tentatively TRBD1 (5 bases). There are 15 residues in the CDR3. Trimming took 5 bases from V and 6 from J, leaving 17 bases between them. Per the germline V gene, CDR1 is SNHLY and CDR2 is FYNNEI. The CDR3 region has the DNA TGTGCCAGCAGTCACCCGTCTGGGGGGGTTCAGCCCCAGCATTTT. This gives the protein CASSHPSGGVQPQHF.

The V gene is TRBV9, the J gene TRBJ1-6, with 9 bases fitting TRBD1. Germline CDR1 and CDR2: SGDLS and YYNGEE. V shed 3 bases and J 15 bases; nucleotides not matched to a gene: 13. There are 15 residues in the CDR3. CDR3 DNA sequence: TGTGCCAGCAGCGAGGACAGGGGAACATCCTCAGACCTCCACTTT. This codes for CASSEDRGTSSDLHF.

This clonotype was observed at least ten times. V is TRBV30 and J is TRBJ2-5; no clear D. The CDR3 has 12 residues. CDR1 and CDR2 (germline): GTSNPN, SVGIG (reference sequence). The V gene lost 1 base and the J gene lost 1 base, with 4 bases spanning the gap. In DNA, the CDR3 is TGTGCCTGGAGTGGATCCCAAGAGACCCAGTACTTC. It codes for CAWSGSQETQYF.

A single count supports this clonotype. The V call is TRBV2, the J call TRBJ2-7; possibly TRBD1 or TRBD2 for D (5 bases each). The CDR3 runs to 13 residues. Trimming took off 8 bases at V and 6 bases at J, with 17 bases between the two ends. Germline V gene data show CDR1 as SNHLY and CDR2 as FYNNEI. The CDR3 nucleotides are TGTGCCAGCGTTGAAGACGGGGACGGCGAGCAGTACTTC. Protein: CASVEDGDGEQYF.

The chain couples TRBV10-3 to TRBJ2-7; 9 bases match TRBD2. Unmatched junction bases numbered 2, after V lost 2 bases and J lost 3 bases. The CDR3 consists of 14 residues. Germline V gives CDR1 ENHRY, CDR2 SYGVKD. The CDR3 DNA is TGTGCCATCAGTGAGGATAGCGGGAGCTACGAGCAGTACTTC. It specifies CAISEDSGSYEQYF.

This chain joins TRBV7-8 and TRBJ2-5, with D uncertain. This CDR3 spans 13 amino acids. The V end was cut by 3 bases, the J end by 9 bases, with 14 bases between. Looked up from germline, CDR1 is SGHVS and CDR2 is FQNEAQ. The CDR3 loop reads CASSFSRNQPQYF. The CDR3 nucleotides read TGTGCCAGCAGCTTCTCGCGCAATCAGCCCCAGTACTTC.

This clonotype was seen ten or more times. The chain couples TRBV5-1 to TRBJ2-7, with 14 positions matching TRBD2. This CDR3 has 16 amino acids. CDR1 and CDR2 from the germline V gene are SGHRS and YFSETQ. The ends lost 3 bases at V and 3 bases at J; junction bases unmatched: 5. CDR3 DNA: TGCGCCAGCAGCTGGGGACTAGCGGGAGAAAGCTACGAGCAGTACTTC. Residues: CASSWGLAGESYEQYF.

There are many counts of this clonotype. This chain links TRBV29-1 with TRBJ1-2; D may be TRBD1 (5 bases). Trimming cost V 7 bases and J 6 bases, with 12 bases left between them. Germline lookup yields CDR1 SQVTM and CDR2 ANQGSEA. This CDR3 is 11 amino acids long. CDR3 DNA sequence: TGCAGCGCCACACCAGGGCATGGCTACACCTTC. This gives the protein CSATPGHGYTF.

This clonotype was recorded many times. The chain is built from TRBV20-1 and TRBJ1-1; the D is unclear. There are 14 residues in the CDR3. In germline, CDR1 is DFQATT, CDR2 SNEGSKA (reference sequence). Trimming took 5 bases from V and 2 from J, leaving 15 bases between them. The CDR3 DNA sequence: TGCAGTGCTGTGCCCGCCGGTTACAACACTGAAGCTTTCTTT. It codes for CSAVPAGYNTEAFF.

The sample holds many counts of this clonotype. V usage is TRBV7-9 and J usage is TRBJ2-7; the D gene is possibly TRBD2 (6 bases). The CDR3 runs 14 residues. CDR1 is SEHNR and CDR2 is FQNEAQ in the germline V gene (reference sequence). V was cut by 1 base and J by 1 base, with 8 bases left in between. The CDR3 reads CASSLDGGSYEQYF. The CDR3 DNA reads TGTGCCAGCAGCTTAGATGGGGGGTCCTACGAGCAGTACTTC. The entire variable domain, with the rest obtained from reference TRBV7-9 and TRBJ2-7, is as follows: DTGVSQNPRHKITKRGQNVTFRCDPISEHNRLYWYRQTLGQGPEFLTYFQNEAQLEKSRLLSDRFSAERPKGSFSTLEIQRTEQGDSAMYLCASSLDGGSYEQYFGPGTRLTVT.

The J gene is TRBJ1-2, the V gene TRBV29-1; TRBD1 might be the D (6 bases). V lost 4 bases to trimming and J lost 0 bases, with 9 bases between them. The CDR3 consists of 13 residues. Germline CDR1 is SQVTM and CDR2 is ANQGSEA. In nucleotides, the CDR3 is TGCAGCGTTGTGACAGGAACTAACTATGGCTACACCTTC. The encoded protein is CSVVTGTNYGYTF.

In its sample, this clonotype was seen once. The V gene is TRBV12-5, the J gene TRBJ2-7; TRBD2 aligns across 8 bases. The CDR3 runs to 15 residues. J gave up 4 bases and V 3 bases, and 8 bases lay outside the gene matches. The germline gives CDR1 LGHNT, CDR2 FRNRAP. In DNA, the CDR3 is TGTGCTAGTGGTTTAGATCCAGCGGGAGCTTACGAGCAGTACTTC. Translating it yields CASGLDPAGAYEQYF.

This clonotype occurred many times. The V call is TRBV29-1, the J call TRBJ1-2; perhaps TRBD1 as D (5 bases). Per the germline V gene, CDR1 is SQVTM and CDR2 is ANQGSEA. Trimming cost V 3 bases and J 0 bases, with 20 bases left between them. The CDR3 spans 17 residues. Written as DNA, the CDR3 is TGCAGCGTTGATAATGGTCGCCGGCCGACAGCTAACTATGGCTACACCTTC. Its protein product is CSVDNGRRPTANYGYTF.

This clonotype was observed at least ten times. The V gene is TRBV14, the J gene TRBJ1-5; TRBD1 aligns across 8 bases. The germline V gene has CDR1 SGHDN and CDR2 FVKESK. V lost 1 base and J lost 15; bases outside the gene matches: 8. The CDR3 sequence is 13 residues long. CDR3 coding DNA: TGTGCCAGCAGCCAAGGGCAGGGGGCTCTGGTGCATTTT. This sequence encodes CASSQGQGALVHF.

The rearrangement joins TRBV20-1 to TRBJ1-3; D unresolved. Germline assignment: CDR1 DFQATT and CDR2 SNEGSKA (reference sequence). The CDR3 loop spans 12 amino acids. V was pared by 1 base and J by 8 bases, with 9 bases between. The CDR3 DNA is TGCAGTGCTAGAGGGCTATGGGACACCATATATTTT. Protein: CSARGLWDTIYF.

This clonotype has at least ten counts. The chain is built from TRBV20-1 and TRBJ1-2; TRBD1 matches at 7 bases. This CDR3 has 15 amino acids. Germline V lookup: CDR1 DFQATT, CDR2 SNEGSKA (reference sequence). J gave up 4 bases and V 5 bases, and 13 bases lay outside the gene matches. In nucleotides, the CDR3 is TGCAGTGCTCGCGCAGGGGGAATGGGGCTCTATGGCTACACCTTC. Residues: CSARAGGMGLYGYTF.

This clonotype appeared many times. This sequence joins TRBV5-1 and TRBJ2-7, with TRBD1 matching over 7 bases. The junction had 9 bases not matched to a gene; V was cut back by 2 bases and J by 4 bases. The CDR3 loop spans 15 amino acids. Per germline, CDR1 SGHRS and CDR2 YFSETQ. CDR3 residues: CASSLDGQEVYEQYF. DNA for the CDR3: TGCGCCAGCAGCTTAGATGGACAGGAGGTATACGAGCAGTACTTC.

A single count supports this clonotype. This chain connects TRBV20-1 to TRBJ1-1, with D unresolved. The ends were cut back, 3 bases at V and 11 bases at J, with 13 bases in the middle. The CDR3 spans 11 residues. Per germline, CDR1 DFQATT and CDR2 SNEGSKA (reference sequence). The CDR3 reads CSARASGSAFF. CDR3 coding DNA: TGCAGTGCTAGGGCTAGCGGGAGCGCTTTCTTT.

This clonotype has ten or more counts. The V call is TRBV7-9, the J call TRBJ2-5, with D perhaps TRBD1 (6 bases). V dropped 6 bases and J dropped 4 bases, with 24 bases sitting between them. CDR3 size: 17 residues. Germline loops: CDR1 SEHNR, CDR2 FQNEAQ (reference sequence). Written as DNA, the CDR3 is TGTGCCAGCAGTTTGACGCCGGGACATAGACTGCCAGAGACCCAGTACTTC. The encoded protein is CASSLTPGHRLPETQYF.